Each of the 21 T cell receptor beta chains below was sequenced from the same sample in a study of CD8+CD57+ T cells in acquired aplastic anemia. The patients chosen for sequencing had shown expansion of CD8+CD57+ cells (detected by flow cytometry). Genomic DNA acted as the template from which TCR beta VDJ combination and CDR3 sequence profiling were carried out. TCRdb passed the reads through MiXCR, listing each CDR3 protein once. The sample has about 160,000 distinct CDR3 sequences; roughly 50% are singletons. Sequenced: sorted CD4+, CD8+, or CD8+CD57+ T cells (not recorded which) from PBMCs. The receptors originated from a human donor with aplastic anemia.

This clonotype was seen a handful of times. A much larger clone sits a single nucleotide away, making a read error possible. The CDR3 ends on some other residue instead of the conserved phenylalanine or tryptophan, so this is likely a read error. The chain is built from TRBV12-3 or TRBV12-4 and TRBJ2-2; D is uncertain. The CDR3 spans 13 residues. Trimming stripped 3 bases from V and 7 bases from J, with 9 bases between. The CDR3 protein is CASSFPISGELFI. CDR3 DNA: TGTGCCAGCAGTTTCCCCATCAGCGGGGAGCTGTTTATT.

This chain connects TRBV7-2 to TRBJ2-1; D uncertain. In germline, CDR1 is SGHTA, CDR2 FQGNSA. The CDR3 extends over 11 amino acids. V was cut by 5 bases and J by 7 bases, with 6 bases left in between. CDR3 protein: CASSLQNEQFF. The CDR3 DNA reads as TGTGCCAGCAGCCTACAAAATGAGCAGTTCTTC. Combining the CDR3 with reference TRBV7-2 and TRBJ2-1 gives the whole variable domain GAGVSQSPSNKVTEKGKDVELRCDPISGHTALYWYRQSLGQGLEFLIYFQGNSAPDKSGLPSDRFSAERTGGSVSTLTIQRTQQEDSAVYLCASSLQNEQFFGPGTRLTVL.

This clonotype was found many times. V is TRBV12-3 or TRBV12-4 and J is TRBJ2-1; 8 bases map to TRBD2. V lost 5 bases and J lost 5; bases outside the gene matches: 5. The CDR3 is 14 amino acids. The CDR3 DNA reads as TGTGCCAGCAGTGTTAGCGGGACCCACAATGAGCAGTTCTTC. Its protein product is CASSVSGTHNEQFF.

The CDR3 region is CATSEAGRRQEPWNIQYF. In DNA, the CDR3 is TGTGCCACCAGTGAGGCCGGGAGAAGGCAAGAGCCGTGGAACATTCAGTACTTC. V is TRBV24-1 and J is TRBJ2-4, with D perhaps TRBD2 (6 bases). The V end was cut by 4 bases, the J end by 7 bases, with 25 bases between. The germline gives CDR1 KGHDR, CDR2 SFDVKD. This CDR3 comprises 18 residues.

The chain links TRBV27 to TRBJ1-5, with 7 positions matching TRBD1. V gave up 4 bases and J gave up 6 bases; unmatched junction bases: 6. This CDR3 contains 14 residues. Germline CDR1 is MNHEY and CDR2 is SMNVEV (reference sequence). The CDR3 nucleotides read TGTGCCAGCAGTTCGACAGGGAGCCTTCAGCCCCAGCATTTT. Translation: CASSSTGSLQPQHF.

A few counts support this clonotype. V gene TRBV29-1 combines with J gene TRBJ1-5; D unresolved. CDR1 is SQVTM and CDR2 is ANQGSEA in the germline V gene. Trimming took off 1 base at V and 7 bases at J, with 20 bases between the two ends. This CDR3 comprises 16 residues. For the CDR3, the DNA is TGCAGCGTTGAAGGGACGAGGGCGGGAGGCGAGCAGCCCCAGCATTTT. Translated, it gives CSVEGTRAGGEQPQHF.

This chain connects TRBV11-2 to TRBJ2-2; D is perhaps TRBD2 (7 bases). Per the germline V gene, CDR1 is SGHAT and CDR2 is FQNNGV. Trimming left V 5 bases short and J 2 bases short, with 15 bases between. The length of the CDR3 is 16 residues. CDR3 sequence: CASSPQGGGNTGELFF. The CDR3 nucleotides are TGTGCCAGCAGCCCTCAGGGAGGGGGAAACACCGGGGAGCTGTTTTTT.

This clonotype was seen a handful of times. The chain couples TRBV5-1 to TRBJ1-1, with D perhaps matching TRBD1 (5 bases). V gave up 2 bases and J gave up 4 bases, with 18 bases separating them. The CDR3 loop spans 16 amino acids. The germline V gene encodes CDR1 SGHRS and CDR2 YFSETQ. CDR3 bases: TGCGCCAGCAGCTTACAAGATATGGGGCTCGCCACTGAAGCTTTCTTT. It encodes CASSLQDMGLATEAFF.

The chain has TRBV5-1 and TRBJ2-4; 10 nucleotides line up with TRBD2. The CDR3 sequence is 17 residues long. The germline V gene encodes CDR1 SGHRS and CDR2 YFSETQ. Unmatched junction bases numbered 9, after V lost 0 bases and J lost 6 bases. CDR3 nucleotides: TGCGCCAGCAGCTTGGCCCCAGCGGGAGGGCGGGGAAACATTCAGTACTTC. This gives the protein CASSLAPAGGRGNIQYF.

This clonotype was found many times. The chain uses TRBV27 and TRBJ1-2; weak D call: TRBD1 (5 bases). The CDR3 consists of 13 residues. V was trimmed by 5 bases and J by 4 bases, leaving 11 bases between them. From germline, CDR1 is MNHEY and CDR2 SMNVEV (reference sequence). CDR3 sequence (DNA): TGTGCCAGCAGTACCGGGGGGAGCTATGGCTACACCTTC. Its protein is CASSTGGSYGYTF.

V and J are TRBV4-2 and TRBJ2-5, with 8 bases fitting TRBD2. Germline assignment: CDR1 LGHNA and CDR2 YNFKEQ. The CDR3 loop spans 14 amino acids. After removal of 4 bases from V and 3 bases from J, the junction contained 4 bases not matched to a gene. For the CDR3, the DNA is TGTGCCAGCAGCCCGGGGGGGCCGGAAGAGACCCAGTACTTC. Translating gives CASSPGGPEETQYF.

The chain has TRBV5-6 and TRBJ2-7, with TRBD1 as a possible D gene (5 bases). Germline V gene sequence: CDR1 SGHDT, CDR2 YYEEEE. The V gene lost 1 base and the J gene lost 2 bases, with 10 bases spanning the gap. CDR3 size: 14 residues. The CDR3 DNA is TGTGCCAGCAGCTTGTACAGGCCCGCCTACGAGCAGTACTTC. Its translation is CASSLYRPAYEQYF.

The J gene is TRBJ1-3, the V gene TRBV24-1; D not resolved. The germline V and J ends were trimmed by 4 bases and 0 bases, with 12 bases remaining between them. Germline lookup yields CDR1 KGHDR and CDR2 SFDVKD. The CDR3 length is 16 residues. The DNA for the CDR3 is TGTGCCACCAGTGACCGGACGGGTAACTCTGGAAACACCATATATTTT. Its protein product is CATSDRTGNSGNTIYF.

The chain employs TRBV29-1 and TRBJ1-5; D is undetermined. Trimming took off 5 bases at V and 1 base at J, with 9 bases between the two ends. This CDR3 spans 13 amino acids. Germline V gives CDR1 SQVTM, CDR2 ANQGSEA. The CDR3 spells CSVRGGSNQPQHF. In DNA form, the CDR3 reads TGCAGCGTTCGAGGAGGCAGCAATCAGCCCCAGCATTTT.

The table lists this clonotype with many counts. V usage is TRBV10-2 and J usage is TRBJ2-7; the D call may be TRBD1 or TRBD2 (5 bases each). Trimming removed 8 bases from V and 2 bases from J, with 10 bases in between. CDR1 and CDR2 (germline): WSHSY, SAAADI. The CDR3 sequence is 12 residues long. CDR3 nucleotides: TGCGCCAGCCGGGACCTCACCTACGAGCAGTACTTC. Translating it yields CASRDLTYEQYF.

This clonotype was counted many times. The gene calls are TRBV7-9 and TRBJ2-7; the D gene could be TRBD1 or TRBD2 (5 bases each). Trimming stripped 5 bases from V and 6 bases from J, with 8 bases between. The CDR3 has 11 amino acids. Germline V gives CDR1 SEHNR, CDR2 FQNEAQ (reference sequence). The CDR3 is CASSGTPEQYF. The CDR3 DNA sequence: TGTGCCAGCAGCGGGACCCCCGAGCAGTACTTC. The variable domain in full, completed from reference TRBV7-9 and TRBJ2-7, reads DTGVSQNPRHKITKRGQNVTFRCDPISEHNRLYWYRQTLGQGPEFLTYFQNEAQLEKSRLLSDRFSAERPKGSFSTLEIQRTEQGDSAMYLCASSGTPEQYFGPGTRLTVT.

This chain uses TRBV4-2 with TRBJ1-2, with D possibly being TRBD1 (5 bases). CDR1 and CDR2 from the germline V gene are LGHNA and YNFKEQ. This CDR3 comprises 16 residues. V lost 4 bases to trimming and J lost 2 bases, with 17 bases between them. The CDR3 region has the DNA TGTGCCAGCAGCCTTGAGCTCGGGGGGGGAAACTATGGCTACACCTTC. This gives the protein CASSLELGGGNYGYTF.

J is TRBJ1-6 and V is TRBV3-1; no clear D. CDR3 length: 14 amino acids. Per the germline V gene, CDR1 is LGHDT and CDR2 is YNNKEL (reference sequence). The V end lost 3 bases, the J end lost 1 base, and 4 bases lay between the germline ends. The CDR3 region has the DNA TGTGCCAGCAGCCAGTCATCCTATAATTCACCCCTCCACTTT. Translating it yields CASSQSSYNSPLHF.

The CDR3 DNA reads TGTGCCAGCAGCCCGGACGGGGGTAGCCCTGAGCAGTTCTTC. This translates into CASSPDGGSPEQFF. V usage is TRBV7-3 and J usage is TRBJ2-1, with D possibly matching TRBD2 (6 bases). The germline gives CDR1 SGHTA, CDR2 FQGTGA. Trimming removed 5 bases from V and 9 bases from J, with 17 bases in between. This CDR3 contains 14 residues.

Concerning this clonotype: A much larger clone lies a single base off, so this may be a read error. For the CDR3, the DNA is TGTGCCAGCAGCTCGAGAGAGGGAGGGCCATTATCCACCGGGGAGCTGTTTTTT. Encoded protein: CASSSREGGPLSTGELFF. The V gene is TRBV11-2, the J gene TRBJ2-2; TRBD2 aligns across 7 bases. The CDR3 contains 18 residues. Germline-derived CDR1 and CDR2 are SGHAT and FQNNGV. Unmatched junction bases numbered 15, after V lost 4 bases and J lost 4 bases.

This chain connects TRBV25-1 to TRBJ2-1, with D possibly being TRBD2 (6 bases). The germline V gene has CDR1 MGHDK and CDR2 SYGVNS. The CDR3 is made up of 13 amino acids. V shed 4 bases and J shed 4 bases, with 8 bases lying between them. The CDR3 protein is CASSGRGYNEQFF. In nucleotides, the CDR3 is TGTGCCAGCAGTGGACGGGGGTACAATGAGCAGTTCTTC. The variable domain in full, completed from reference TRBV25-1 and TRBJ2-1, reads EADIYQTPRYLVIGTGKKITLECSQTMGHDKMYWYQQDPGMELHLIHYSYGVNSTEKGDLSSESTVSRIRTEHFPLTLESARPSHTSQYLCASSGRGYNEQFFGPGTRLTVL.